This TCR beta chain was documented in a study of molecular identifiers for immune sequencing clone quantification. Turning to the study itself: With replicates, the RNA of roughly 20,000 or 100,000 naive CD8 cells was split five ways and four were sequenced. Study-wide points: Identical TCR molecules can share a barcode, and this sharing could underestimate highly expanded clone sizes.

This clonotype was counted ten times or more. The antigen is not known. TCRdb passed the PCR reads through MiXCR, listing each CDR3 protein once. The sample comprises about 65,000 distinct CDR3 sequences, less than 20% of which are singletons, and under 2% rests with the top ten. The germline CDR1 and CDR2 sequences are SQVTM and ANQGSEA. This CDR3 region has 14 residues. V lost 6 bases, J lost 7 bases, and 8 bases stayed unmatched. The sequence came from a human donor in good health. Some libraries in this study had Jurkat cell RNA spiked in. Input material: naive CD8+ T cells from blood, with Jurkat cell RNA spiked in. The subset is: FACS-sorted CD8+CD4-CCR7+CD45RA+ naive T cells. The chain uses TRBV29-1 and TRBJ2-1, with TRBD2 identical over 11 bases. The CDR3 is CSVSGLAAGNEQFF. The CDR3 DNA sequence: TGCAGCGTGTCGGGACTAGCGGCGGGTAATGAGCAGTTCTTC.